These 27 T cell receptor beta chains were all obtained from the same sample, sequenced in a study of OX40 agonist ivuxolimab in advanced cancers. Only in-frame clones appear in the TCRdb table, and some are missing; sequencing was by immunoSEQ multiplex PCR. The sample lists about 82,000 clones, approximately 82% occurring once. Sequencing used CD4+ or CD8+ T cells sorted from blood, obtained in a trial of the OX40 agonist ivuxolimab. These receptors all come from an adult with an advanced solid tumor such as melanoma, head and neck, liver or kidney cancer.

This chain links TRBV6-5 with TRBJ2-7, with 8 bases lining up with TRBD2. Germline loops: CDR1 MNHEY, CDR2 SVGAGI. The CDR3 has 16 residues. After removal of 2 bases from V and 6 bases from J, the junction contained 12 bases not matched to a gene. CDR3 region: CASSYLPGRGEVEQYF. Here the CDR3 DNA reads TGTGCCAGCAGTTACCTCCCGGGGCGGGGGGAGGTCGAGCAGTACTTC.

The chain is built from TRBV7-2 and TRBJ2-2, with 8 positions matching TRBD2. Germline V gene lookup returns CDR1 SGHTA and CDR2 FQGNSA. Trimming took 5 bases from V and 4 from J; bases not matched to a gene: 9. This CDR3 region has 16 residues. CDR3 loop: CASSPPGGRVTGELFF. The CDR3 DNA sequence: TGTGCCAGCAGCCCCCCGGGGGGGCGGGTCACCGGGGAGCTGTTTTTT. The full variable domain, in which reference TRBV7-2 and TRBJ2-2 provide the parts outside the CDR3, is GAGVSQSPSNKVTEKGKDVELRCDPISGHTALYWYRQSLGQGLEFLIYFQGNSAPDKSGLPSDRFSAERTGGSVSTLTIQRTQQEDSAVYLCASSPPGGRVTGELFFGEGSRLTVL.

V usage is TRBV7-9 and J usage is TRBJ2-5; D not certain. The CDR3 runs to 14 residues. The germline CDR1 and CDR2 sequences are SEHNR and FQNEAQ (reference sequence). Trimming took 5 bases from V and 5 from J, leaving 15 bases between them. CDR3 bases: TGTGCCAGCAGCCGTGGCCTTTTGGGGGAGACCCAGTACTTC. Translation: CASSRGLLGETQYF.

V gene TRBV4-3 combines with J gene TRBJ1-2, with D maybe TRBD1 (6 bases). The CDR3 spans 15 residues. The germline CDR1 and CDR2 sequences are LGHNA and YSLEER. The V end was cut by 4 bases, the J end by 8 bases, with 20 bases between. The CDR3 region is CASSPGATGHSGYTF. The CDR3 DNA reads TGCGCCAGCAGCCCCGGAGCGACAGGCCACTCCGGCTACACCTTC.

This chain uses TRBV6-5 with TRBJ1-2; TRBD1 agrees at 10 bases. Per the germline V gene, CDR1 is MNHEY and CDR2 is SVGAGI. CDR3 length equals 16 residues. V gave up 0 bases and J gave up 7 bases; unmatched junction bases: 8. The CDR3 here is CASSYSGGQGLGGYTF. CDR3 bases: TGTGCCAGCAGTTACTCGGGGGGACAGGGGTTAGGTGGCTACACCTTC.

The V gene is TRBV19, the J gene TRBJ2-3, with D hard to call. The V and J ends lost 3 bases and 8 bases respectively, with 15 bases between them. Germline loops: CDR1 LNHDA, CDR2 SQIVND (reference sequence). This CDR3 has 14 residues. Here the CDR3 DNA reads TGTGCCAGTAGTATGGGTACAGCAGTTGCTACGCAGTATTTT. This translates into CASSMGTAVATQYF.

This clone was observed once. The chain carries TRBV4-1 and TRBJ2-4; D gene ambiguous. V shed 1 base and J shed 0 bases, with 13 bases lying between them. The CDR3 contains 17 residues. Looked up from germline, CDR1 is MGHRA and CDR2 is YSYEKL. CDR3 in DNA: TGCGCCAGCAGCCAAGGGTTGGCGGATTTAGCCAAAAACATTCAGTACTTC. Translating gives CASSQGLADLAKNIQYF.

The chain uses TRBV7-6 and TRBJ2-3, with 10 bases that match TRBD2. V shed 2 bases and J 0 bases; nucleotides not matched to a gene: 2. Germline V gene sequence: CDR1 SGHVS, CDR2 FNYEAQ. The CDR3 covers 16 residues. This CDR3 reads CASSLTSGTSTDTQYF. The DNA for the CDR3 is TGTGCCAGCAGCTTAACTAGCGGGACTAGCACAGATACGCAGTATTTT.

The chain links TRBV10-3 to TRBJ2-5; D unresolved. CDR1 and CDR2 from the germline V gene are ENHRY and SYGVKD. V was cut by 3 bases and J by 3 bases, with 5 bases left in between. The CDR3 consists of 12 residues. DNA of the CDR3: TGTGCCATCAGTGATCAGAAAGAGACCCAGTACTTC. Amino acid sequence: CAISDQKETQYF.

The chain combines TRBV5-1 with TRBJ2-1; 11 bases map to TRBD2. The CDR3 totals 15 residues. J was trimmed by 7 bases and V by 2 bases; bases with no gene match: 5. In germline, CDR1 is SGHRS, CDR2 YFSETQ. In DNA form, the CDR3 reads TGCGCCAGCAGCTTAACTAGCGGGGGCCCGAATGAGCAGTTCTTC. Translated, it gives CASSLTSGGPNEQFF.

This chain links TRBV2 with TRBJ2-5; D unclear. TRBJ2-7 matches the DNA end more closely, so the J call is doubtful. There are 13 residues in the CDR3. Germline values: CDR1 SNHLY, CDR2 FYNNEI. This CDR3 reads CASEGIWGYEQYF. DNA for the CDR3: TGTGCCAGCGAAGGGATTTGGGGCTACGAGCAGTACTTC.

A note on this clone: The junction departs from the called germline gene at one end, perhaps through a read error. V gene TRBV9 combines with J gene TRBJ1-1; TRBD1 might be the D (6 bases). The CDR3 consists of 16 residues. Germline V gene sequence: CDR1 SGDLS, CDR2 YYNGEE. CDR3 amino acids: CASSLSLLRGNNEAFF. The CDR3 coding sequence is TGTGCCAGCAGCCTCTCGCTACTTAGGGGGAACAATGAAGCTTTCTTT. Variable domain in full (rest from reference TRBV9 and TRBJ1-1): DSGVTQTPKHLITATGQRVTLRCSPRSGDLSVYWYQQSLDQGLQFLIQYYNGEERAKGNILERFSAQQFPDLHSELNLSSLELGDSALYFCASSLSLLRGNNEAFFGQGTRLTVV.

The genes are TRBV7-9 and TRBJ2-7; 8 positions match TRBD1. V was pared by 1 base and J by 3 bases, with 8 bases of the junction left unmatched. This CDR3 has 16 residues. From germline, CDR1 is SEHNR and CDR2 FQNEAQ (reference sequence). This CDR3 reads CASSLGTGILDYEQYF. The CDR3 coding sequence is TGTGCCAGCAGCTTAGGGACAGGGATTTTGGACTACGAGCAGTACTTC.

The chain has TRBV29-1 and TRBJ2-2; D is possibly TRBD1 (6 bases). Germline V lookup: CDR1 SQVTM, CDR2 ANQGSEA. The CDR3 spans 14 residues. V was shortened by 2 bases and J by 4 bases, with 11 bases between the two germline ends. The CDR3 coding sequence is TGCAGCGTTGAATCAGGGGCGGTCACCGGGGAGCTGTTTTTT. It specifies CSVESGAVTGELFF.

This clone has at least ten counts. This chain joins TRBV7-2 and TRBJ1-2; D gene uncertain. The V end was cut by 5 bases, the J end by 0 bases, with 13 bases between. The CDR3 has 15 residues. The germline V gene has CDR1 SGHTA and CDR2 FQGNSA. CDR3 sequence (DNA): TGTGCCAGCAGCCCCGCTGGGCTTTCTAACTATGGCTACACCTTC. Translating gives CASSPAGLSNYGYTF.

The V and J genes are TRBV5-1 and TRBJ2-3; TRBD2 aligns across 11 bases. Trimming cost V 3 bases and J 1 base; bases outside gene matches: 10. Germline V gene data show CDR1 as SGHRS and CDR2 as YFSETQ. This CDR3 spans 18 amino acids. The chain's CDR3 is CASSYSGGAGIGTDTQYF. The CDR3 region has the DNA TGCGCCAGCAGCTATAGCGGGGGGGCCGGAATCGGCACAGATACGCAGTATTTT.

The chain couples TRBV4-1 to TRBJ1-1; a weak D match, TRBD1 (5 bases). Trimming cost V 6 bases and J 1 base, with 12 bases left between them. This CDR3 comprises 14 residues. CDR1 is MGHRA, CDR2 YSYEKL, per germline. CDR3 residues: CASRGPYKNTEAFF. The CDR3 nucleotides are TGCGCCAGCAGGGGACCTTATAAGAACACTGAAGCTTTCTTT.

V usage is TRBV10-2 and J usage is TRBJ2-1; 7 nucleotides line up with TRBD2. The CDR3 extends over 15 amino acids. The V segment lost 2 bases and the J segment 8 bases; nucleotides outside the gene matches: 9. The germline CDR1 and CDR2 sequences are WSHSY and SAAADI. CDR3 in amino acids: CASSEPGGGAHEQFF. CDR3 nucleotide sequence: TGCGCCAGCAGTGAGCCTGGGGGGGGAGCGCATGAGCAGTTCTTC.

The rearrangement joins TRBV27 to TRBJ1-2; 7 nucleotides align to TRBD1. The germline V gene encodes CDR1 MNHEY and CDR2 SMNVEV (reference sequence). V lost 6 bases, J lost 1 base, and 14 bases stayed unmatched. The CDR3 has 17 residues. CDR3 amino acids: CASSSLTRGRDNYGYTF. The CDR3 nucleotides are TGTGCCAGCAGCTCCTTGACCAGGGGGAGAGATAACTATGGCTACACCTTC.

The genes are TRBV12-5 and TRBJ1-5, with D tentatively TRBD1 (5 bases). Germline CDR1 reads LGHNT; CDR2 reads FRNRAP. V lost 5 bases, J lost 7 bases, and 24 bases lay in between. The CDR3 is made up of 17 amino acids. The CDR3: CASGHIDLTDWGQPQHF. As DNA, the CDR3 is TGTGCTAGTGGTCACATAGACCTGACGGATTGGGGGCAGCCCCAGCATTTT.

V gene TRBV9 combines with J gene TRBJ2-7, with a weak D call TRBD2 (6 bases). CDR1 SGDLS and CDR2 YYNGEE come from the germline V gene. The CDR3 runs to 15 residues. V lost 2 bases and J lost 2, with 14 bases in between. The CDR3 nucleotides are TGTGCCAGCAGCGTTGGGACTGAGGGCCCCTACGAGCAGTACTTC. Translating gives CASSVGTEGPYEQYF.

The chain combines TRBV27 with TRBJ1-5; 8 nucleotides line up with TRBD1. J gave up 2 bases and V 8 bases, and 2 bases lay outside the gene matches. Germline-derived CDR1 and CDR2 are MNHEY and SMNVEV (reference sequence). This CDR3 has 13 residues. This CDR3 is CASSGQGNQPQHF. The CDR3 DNA is TGTGCCAGCTCGGGACAGGGCAATCAGCCCCAGCATTTT.

V is TRBV30 and J is TRBJ1-5; no clear D gene. Between the trimmed V and J ends, which lost 0 bases and 1 base, there was a span of 4 bases. The CDR3 contains 13 residues. Germline CDR1 GTSNPN, CDR2 SVGIG (reference sequence). CDR3 sequence reads: CAWSVVSNQPQHF. CDR3 nucleotides: TGTGCCTGGAGTGTAGTCAGCAATCAGCCCCAGCATTTT.

A remark on this clone: Other DNA sequences in the same sample also yield this CDR3. This chain joins TRBV30 and TRBJ1-5; D remains unclear. V dropped 0 bases and J dropped 3 bases, with 6 bases sitting between them. The CDR3 spans 13 residues. Germline CDR1 and CDR2: GTSNPN and SVGIG (reference sequence). As DNA, the CDR3 is TGTGCCTGGAGTGTGGATTTCAATCAGCCCCAGCATTTT. It is translated as CAWSVDFNQPQHF.

The chain carries TRBV7-9 and TRBJ2-2, with D possibly being TRBD1 (6 bases). The germline gives CDR1 SEHNR, CDR2 FQNEAQ (reference sequence). Trimming pared 3 bases from V and 6 bases from J, leaving 17 bases between. This CDR3 spans 16 amino acids. CDR3 protein: CASSLFSLGAAGELFF. CDR3 bases: TGTGCCAGCAGCTTGTTTTCTTTGGGGGCCGCCGGGGAGCTGTTTTTT. The full variable domain, completed using reference TRBV7-9 and TRBJ2-2, is DTGVSQNPRHKITKRGQNVTFRCDPISEHNRLYWYRQTLGQGPEFLTYFQNEAQLEKSRLLSDRFSAERPKGSFSTLEIQRTEQGDSAMYLCASSLFSLGAAGELFFGEGSRLTVL.

This clone appeared once. The V call is TRBV10-3, the J call TRBJ2-5; TRBD2 aligns across 11 bases. Germline V CDR1 and CDR2: ENHRY, SYGVKD. The V and J ends lost 4 bases and 5 bases, in that order; junction bases with no gene match: 9. The CDR3 is made up of 16 amino acids. CDR3 sequence (DNA): TGTGCCATCAGTGGAGGTAGCGGGGGGGCCTTGGAGACCCAGTACTTC. Translated: CAISGGSGGALETQYF.

The chain is built from TRBV6-5 and TRBJ2-2, with D uncertain. The CDR3 is made up of 13 amino acids. The V gene's germline CDR1 is MNHEY and CDR2 SVGAGI. Trimming took 6 bases from V and 6 from J, leaving 11 bases between them. CDR3 coding DNA: TGTGCCAGCAGCCAAGTAAGGGCCGGGGAGCTGTTTTTT. This gives the protein CASSQVRAGELFF.